The 23 T cell receptor beta chains presented below share a single source sample, sequenced in a study of human T cells and chemical hapten exposure. Time point denoted: patch test 3, about 24 weeks after DPC sensitization. Stated treatment: therapeutic diphenylcyclopropenone sensitization with weekly scalp DPC. TCRdb re-analysed the RACE reads in MiXCR, keeping a single row per CDR3 protein. The profile shows about 190,000 distinct CDR3 sequences, approximately 24% of them singletons. The material sequenced was whole blood, taken in connection with sensitization to the hapten diphenylcyclopropenone (DPC). Receptors originate from a woman in her thirties or forties with alopecia areata. Some clones in this sample may be carry-over from other donors' samples.

The table lists this clonotype with many counts. The V and J genes are TRBV29-1 and TRBJ2-1, with 11 bases matching TRBD2. This CDR3 has 14 residues. V was clipped by 7 bases and J by 6 bases; unmatched bases: 8. Per the germline V gene, CDR1 is SQVTM and CDR2 is ANQGSEA. As DNA, the CDR3 is TGCAGCGGGTCCCCTAGCGGGAGGATCAATGAGCAGTTCTTC. Translated, it gives CSGSPSGRINEQFF.

The chain has TRBV7-8 and TRBJ2-1, with D possibly being TRBD1 or TRBD2 (6 bases each). Germline lookup yields CDR1 SGHVS and CDR2 FQNEAQ. V was trimmed by 5 bases and J by 4 bases, leaving 21 bases between them. The CDR3 is 17 residues long. The chain's CDR3 is CASSRGLRTTRYNEQFF. Written as DNA, the CDR3 is TGTGCCAGCAGCCGGGGGCTACGTACCACCCGTTACAATGAGCAGTTCTTC.

This clonotype turned up a few times. The rearrangement joins TRBV5-1 to TRBJ2-3; the match to TRBD2 covers 8 bases. CDR3 size: 16 residues. With V trimmed by 7 bases and J by 0 bases, 10 bases remained unmatched. In germline, CDR1 is SGHRS, CDR2 YFSETQ. Written as DNA, the CDR3 is TGCGCCAGCGGCCGAAATAGCGGGATGAGCACAGATACGCAGTATTTT. It specifies CASGRNSGMSTDTQYF.

The genes are TRBV4-3 and TRBJ2-5; D is unclear. The CDR3 runs 13 residues. Trimming removed 0 bases at V and 5 bases at J, with 7 bases between. Germline lookup yields CDR1 LGHNA and CDR2 YSLEER. CDR3 DNA: TGCGCCAGCAGCCAAGATCATTCCGAGACCCAGTACTTC. It encodes CASSQDHSETQYF.

The chain recombines TRBV7-9 with TRBJ1-2; D gene ambiguous. This CDR3 has 14 residues. Trimming removed 1 base from V and 6 bases from J, with 12 bases in between. Germline V lookup: CDR1 SEHNR, CDR2 FQNEAQ (reference sequence). The CDR3 spells CASSLGSWSHGYTF. CDR3 in DNA: TGTGCCAGCAGCTTAGGGTCATGGTCCCATGGCTACACCTTC.

This clonotype has a handful of counts. The V gene is TRBV10-3, the J gene TRBJ1-4; D unclear. The V end lost 0 bases, the J end lost 0 bases, and 5 bases lay between the germline ends. Germline lookup yields CDR1 ENHRY and CDR2 SYGVKD. The CDR3 has 15 residues. The CDR3 spells CAISESDTTNEKLFF. The CDR3 DNA reads TGTGCCATCAGTGAGTCCGATACAACTAATGAAAAACTGTTTTTT.

In its sample, this clonotype was seen a few times. The V and J genes are TRBV6-4 and TRBJ2-3, with 11 bases fitting TRBD2. The germline CDR1 and CDR2 sequences are MRHNA and SNTAGT. This CDR3 has 15 amino acids. Germline trimming cut 8 bases from V and 1 base from J; bases unmatched to any gene: 5. The CDR3 protein is CASALAGGGTDTQYF. DNA for the CDR3: TGTGCCAGCGCCTTAGCGGGAGGGGGCACAGATACGCAGTATTTT.

This clonotype showed up just a few times. The chain has TRBV20-1 and TRBJ1-6, with 7 bases that match TRBD1. CDR1 and CDR2 from the germline V gene are DFQATT and SNEGSKA (reference sequence). J gave up 5 bases and V 5 bases, and 9 bases lay outside the gene matches. The CDR3 loop spans 15 amino acids. The CDR3 sequence: CSARGQRPDNSPLHF. In nucleotides, the CDR3 is TGCAGTGCTCGGGGACAGCGGCCCGATAATTCACCCCTCCACTTT.

The genes are TRBV12-3 or TRBV12-4 and TRBJ2-3; D not resolved. This CDR3 comprises 14 residues. Trimming removed 5 bases at V and 0 bases at J, with 9 bases between. The CDR3 is CASSPRFSTDTQYF. CDR3 nucleotides: TGTGCCAGCAGTCCCCGTTTTAGCACAGATACGCAGTATTTT.

The chain links TRBV6-1 to TRBJ2-1, with 10 bases that match TRBD1. After removal of 4 bases from V and 10 bases from J, the junction contained 4 bases not matched to a gene. The germline CDR1 and CDR2 sequences are MNHNS and SASEGT. The CDR3 runs 13 residues. CDR3 region: CASSGTGGDEQFF. The CDR3, as DNA: TGTGCCAGCAGTGGGACAGGGGGAGACGAGCAGTTCTTC.

A few counts support this clonotype. The chain combines TRBV7-9 with TRBJ2-7; tentatively, D is TRBD1 (6 bases). CDR1 is SEHNR and CDR2 is FQNEAQ in the germline V gene (reference sequence). This CDR3 comprises 13 residues. Trimming left V 5 bases short and J 3 bases short, with 11 bases between. CDR3 sequence: CASSPGQNYEQYF. The CDR3 region has the DNA TGTGCCAGCAGCCCCGGACAGAACTACGAGCAGTACTTC.

The chain couples TRBV20-1 to TRBJ2-1; 10 bases align to TRBD2. In germline, CDR1 is DFQATT, CDR2 SNEGSKA (reference sequence). The CDR3 contains 16 residues. After removal of 1 base from V and 0 bases from J, the junction contained 3 bases not matched to a gene. This CDR3 is CSARGTSGVSYNEQFF. The CDR3, as DNA: TGCAGTGCTAGAGGGACTAGCGGTGTCTCCTACAATGAGCAGTTCTTC.

The gene calls are TRBV27 and TRBJ1-2; 8 nucleotides match TRBD1. This CDR3 region has 13 residues. CDR1 is MNHEY and CDR2 is SMNVEV in the germline V gene (reference sequence). The junction had 6 bases not matched to a gene; V was cut back by 4 bases and J by 8 bases. DNA for the CDR3: TGTGCCAGCAGTTCAGGACAGGGTGAGGGCTACACCTTC. It encodes CASSSGQGEGYTF.

This clonotype was detected a few times. The chain carries TRBV20-1 and TRBJ1-4; D is uncertain. V lost 6 bases and J lost 2, with 13 bases in between. This CDR3 is built from 14 residues. Per germline, CDR1 DFQATT and CDR2 SNEGSKA (reference sequence). The chain's CDR3 is CSARLTETNEKLFF. CDR3 bases: TGCAGTGCGAGACTTACGGAGACTAATGAAAAACTGTTTTTT.

This clonotype was observed many times. The chain is built from TRBV29-1 and TRBJ1-5; D may be TRBD1 (5 bases). The CDR3 consists of 13 residues. Germline CDR1 SQVTM, CDR2 ANQGSEA. Trimming stripped 4 bases from V and 4 bases from J, with 11 bases between. The CDR3: CSVGQGRNQPQHF. The CDR3 nucleotides read TGCAGCGTTGGGCAGGGTCGGAATCAGCCCCAGCATTTT.

As regards this clonotype: Mismatch with germline at one junction end may stem from a read error. V and J are TRBV7-6 and TRBJ2-7; D may be TRBD2 (5 bases). This CDR3 has 12 amino acids. Germline assignment: CDR1 SGHVS and CDR2 FNYEAQ. The CDR3 reads CVSSLDRGEQYF. In nucleotides, the CDR3 is TGTGTCAGCAGCTTAGACCGGGGAGAGCAGTACTTC.

The genes are TRBV11-2 and TRBJ2-2; no definite D call. With 0 bases removed from V and 2 bases from J, the gap between germline ends came to 7 bases. Germline CDR1 is SGHAT and CDR2 is FQNNGV. CDR3 length equals 15 residues. In nucleotides, the CDR3 is TGTGCCAGCAGCTTAGAGCCTCATAACACCGGGGAGCTGTTTTTT. It is translated as CASSLEPHNTGELFF.

This clonotype was seen repeatedly, ten times or more. V usage is TRBV6-5 and J usage is TRBJ1-2, with D unresolved. V was clipped by 6 bases and J by 9 bases, with 20 bases between them. The CDR3 totals 14 residues. Germline assignment: CDR1 MNHEY and CDR2 SVGAGI. The CDR3 DNA sequence: TGTGCCAGCAGCGCCTCCGGCGGGCCTAGGAGCTACACCTTC. Translating gives CASSASGGPRSYTF.

This chain links TRBV25-1 with TRBJ2-7, with D possibly TRBD1 on 6 matching bases. CDR3 length: 14 residues. V gave up 5 bases and J gave up 2 bases, with 13 bases separating them. Germline V gene lookup returns CDR1 MGHDK and CDR2 SYGVNS. The CDR3 DNA is TGTGCCAGCAGTCCGGCGACAGGAACCTACGAGCAGTACTTC. Its protein product is CASSPATGTYEQYF.

This clonotype was recorded once. The V gene is TRBV7-3, the J gene TRBJ2-1; TRBD2 matches at 8 bases. CDR1 is SGHTA and CDR2 is FQGTGA in the germline V gene. The J segment lost 2 bases and the V segment lost 5 bases, leaving 11 bases of the junction unmatched. This CDR3 is built from 17 residues. CDR3 loop: CASSPGAGEGTYNEQFF. The CDR3 DNA reads as TGTGCCAGCAGCCCTGGAGCGGGAGAGGGCACCTACAATGAGCAGTTCTTC.

The chain recombines TRBV5-1 with TRBJ2-7, with D hard to call. CDR3 length: 13 amino acids. Trimming took off 2 bases at V and 1 base at J, with 7 bases between the two ends. CDR1 SGHRS and CDR2 YFSETQ come from the germline V gene. Written as DNA, the CDR3 is TGCGCCAGCAGCTTACTACAGTCCTACGAGCAGTACTTC. This encodes CASSLLQSYEQYF.

The sample holds one count of this clonotype. The chain has TRBV4-1 and TRBJ2-7; D might be TRBD1 or TRBD2, each matching 7 bases. Trimming took 2 bases from V and 6 from J, leaving 20 bases between them. CDR1 is MGHRA and CDR2 is YSYEKL in the germline V gene. This CDR3 contains 16 residues. CDR3 in amino acids: CASSQSQKTGTTEQYF. In DNA form, the CDR3 reads TGCGCCAGCAGCCAATCCCAAAAGACAGGGACTACCGAGCAGTACTTC.

This clonotype has a handful of counts. The chain recombines TRBV29-1 with TRBJ2-5; TRBD2 is a possible D gene (5 bases). The CDR3 contains 11 residues. The germline CDR1 and CDR2 sequences are SQVTM and ANQGSEA. V was shortened by 6 bases and J by 5 bases, with 10 bases between the two germline ends. CDR3 loop: CSVLVGETQYF. In DNA form, the CDR3 reads TGCAGCGTACTAGTGGGGGAGACCCAGTACTTC.